This T cell receptor (beta chain) was profiled in a study of Ad26.COV2.S vaccination and SARS-CoV-2 variants (dated by TCRdb to the early 2020s). About the investigation overall: Donors in the vaccine arm were drawn from COV1001, a multicentre, randomized, double-blind, placebo-controlled phase I-IIa trial testing Ad26.COV2.S in healthy adults. A total of 32 samples were included in the TCR-sequenced set, comprising around 19 Ad26.COV2.S vaccine recipients, 5 placebo recipients and 8 SARS-CoV-2 convalescent individuals. Trial participants were randomized into five groups of five, in which low-dose or high-dose Ad26.COV2.S was given once or twice, or placebo was given on both occasions. Ad26.COV2.S was administered intramuscularly at a dose of 5x10^10 or 1x10^11 viral particles, either as one shot or as two shots given 56 days apart. Sequencing of the TCRbeta repertoire served to evaluate the specificity and breadth of SARS-CoV-2-reactive T cell receptors following Ad26.COV2.S vaccination. Throughout the experiments and outcome assessment, investigators stayed blinded to trial group allocation. Study-wide conclusions, independent of this receptor: Compared with placebo recipients, Ad26.COV2.S recipients showed higher spike-specific TCR breadth (P = 0.0014). Vaccine and placebo recipients had comparable non-spike TCR breadth, which fits with the vaccine containing only spike. Substantial breadth of spike-specific CD8+ and CD4+ T cell responses was reported after vaccination. The study was not powered to compare responses between vaccine doses or regimens. The authors noted that total T cell responses may have been underestimated by the TCR breadth and depth analyses.

TCRbeta CDR3 regions were sequenced with the immunoSEQ Assay. After extraction, genomic DNA underwent amplification by bias-controlled multiplex PCR, followed by high-throughput sequencing. In the paper's pipeline: To quantify the absolute abundance of each unique TCRbeta CDR3 region, sequences were collapsed and filtered. T cell fraction was estimated by normalizing TCRbeta template counts to usable DNA, which was measured by amplifying reference genes present in all nucleated cells. Repertoire TCRs were annotated as SARS-CoV-2-specific by exact matching of V gene, CDR3 amino acid sequence and J gene to a known reactive TCR set. MIRA supplied the reference SARS-CoV-2 TCR set, which was filtered for enrichment in COVID-19-positive ImmuneCODE repertoires so that public or cross-reactive TCRs were removed. Using the MIRA antigens, annotated TCRs were further analysed by specific ORF or by position within an ORF. Breadth was defined as the number of annotated unique rearrangements divided by the total number of unique productive rearrangements, and depth was defined as the summed frequency of the annotated unique rearrangements. TCR breadth was compared between groups using two-sided Wilcoxon rank-sum tests. The source is immuneACCESS, and TCRdb retained only in-frame sequences with V and J called. Part of the clones is not carried over; for the studies checked, unresolved V genes explain less than half of this, and the remainder is unexplained. The V and J calls and the clone size are those of that table, but D and trimming were determined from the DNA. For this sample the table gives more than 400,000 clones, of which 90% were detected only once. About 4.1% of the sample is held by the ten biggest clonotypes.

As to this clone: Its antigen is not yet known. It has no much larger one-base neighbor in the sample; base qualities were not kept.

The CDR3 starts with the cysteine, ends with the phenylalanine, and has 15 residues. Only the CDR3 part of the read is kept: 45 bases, read in frame from the first base. CDR1 LGHDT and CDR2 YNNKEL were looked up in the germline V gene (reference sequence). Here V drops 5 bases and J drops 5 bases, and the junction holds 6 bases not matched to any gene. The intended sense of this specimen's treatment or condition label: around 19 received Ad26.COV2.S at low or high dose, single or two shots; 5 received placebo; per-sample allocation not given. Repertoires of vaccine and placebo recipients were sequenced from samples collected on day 63 after the first injection. Cohort 1b enrolled 25 adults aged 18-55 years at a single site in Boston, USA, between 29 July and 7 August 2020. Ad26.COV2.S consisted of a replication-incompetent adenovirus type 26 vector by which a prefusion-stabilized SARS-CoV-2 spike protein from the original Wuhan strain was expressed.

Sequences were derived from peripheral blood, sampled in a trial of Ad26.COV2.S vaccine versus placebo. This TCR came from a person aged 18-60 years who received the Ad26.COV2.S COVID-19 vaccine or a placebo. This chain is built from TRBV3-1 (or the pseudogene TRBV3-2) and TRBJ2-5; the junction holds 12 bases that match TRBD2. The DNA is TGTGCCAGCAGCTCGACTAGCGGGAGAGATGAGACCCAGTACTTC. Its product reads: CASSSTSGRDETQYF.